Listed below are T cell receptor beta chains from one sample, sequenced in a study of vaccination and CD4 T cells after COVID-19. A single record per CDR3 protein comes from TCRdb applying MiXCR to the PCR reads. The sample includes tens of thousands of distinct CDR3 sequences, 40% to 50% of them seen just once. For these TCRs, the target antigens are not known. Sequences were derived from CD4+ T cells from blood, cultured in vitro, sampled before SARS-CoV-2 vaccination. The receptors were sampled from a human donor who received a COVID-19 vaccine. Both conserved end residues are part of each CDR3. The order of the fields is CDR3 DNA, CDR3 protein, clone size, V gene, D gene, J gene. A D gene is named only where the DNA matches it firmly. Only part of the rows carry a size: once, few, many, or a class if the clone is expanded.

CDR3 DNA: TGTGCCAGCAGTCGCGCGGGGGCCATGACCTACGAGCAGTACTTC
CDR3 protein: CASSRAGAMTYEQYF
clone size: -
V gene: TRBV21-1
D gene: -
J gene: TRBJ2-7

CDR3 DNA: TGCAGTGCTAGTGGGGCTGCCAATCAGCCCCAGCATTTT
CDR3 protein: CSASGAANQPQHF
clone size: few
V gene: TRBV20-1
D gene: -
J gene: TRBJ1-5

CDR3 DNA: TGTGCCAGCAGCTTAGGTGCCTACGAGCAGTACTTC
CDR3 protein: CASSLGAYEQYF
clone size: -
V gene: TRBV7-9
D gene: -
J gene: TRBJ2-7

CDR3 DNA: TGCAGTGCTAGATTTTTATTGGCCTACAATGAGCAGTTCTTC
CDR3 protein: CSARFLLAYNEQFF
clone size: -
V gene: TRBV20-1
D gene: -
J gene: TRBJ2-1

CDR3 DNA: TGTGCCAGCAGTTTGGACGTTGCGTCCAAAAACATTCAGTACTTC
CDR3 protein: CASSLDVASKNIQYF
clone size: -
V gene: TRBV27
D gene: -
J gene: TRBJ2-4

CDR3 DNA: TGCGCCAGCAGCTCCGGGGGACCGGGTAACTATGGCTACACCTTC
CDR3 protein: CASSSGGPGNYGYTF
clone size: -
V gene: TRBV5-1
D gene: -
J gene: TRBJ1-2

CDR3 DNA: TGCGCCAGCACCTCGTATTTCCTTCAAGAGACCCAGTACTTC
CDR3 protein: CASTSYFLQETQYF
clone size: -
V gene: TRBV5-1
D gene: -
J gene: TRBJ2-5

CDR3 DNA: TGTGCCAGCAGCCCAAAGGGGCCCTACGAGCAGTACTTC
CDR3 protein: CASSPKGPYEQYF
clone size: few
V gene: TRBV7-9
D gene: -
J gene: TRBJ2-7

CDR3 DNA: TGTGCCACCAGTGATTTAGGGGGATCTGAAGCTTTCTTT
CDR3 protein: CATSDLGGSEAFF
clone size: -
V gene: TRBV24-1
D gene: -
J gene: TRBJ1-1

CDR3 DNA: TGCAGTGCTAGCCGACAGGGCGGGATCTATGGCTACACCTTC
CDR3 protein: CSASRQGGIYGYTF
clone size: -
V gene: TRBV20-1
D gene: TRBD1
J gene: TRBJ1-2

CDR3 DNA: TGTGCCAGCAGTTACTCGTTAGGTGGGGGGGCCGGAGAGACCCAGTACTTC
CDR3 protein: CASSYSLGGGAGETQYF
clone size: few
V gene: TRBV6-5
D gene: -
J gene: TRBJ2-5

CDR3 DNA: TGTGCCAGCAGCTCCGGGACAACCCAAGAGACCCAGTACTTC
CDR3 protein: CASSSGTTQETQYF
clone size: -
V gene: TRBV7-9
D gene: -
J gene: TRBJ2-5

CDR3 DNA: TGTGCCAGCAGTGAAAACAGCGGGGGGAGGTTCCGGGAGACCCAGTACTTC
CDR3 protein: CASSENSGGRFRETQYF
clone size: -
V gene: TRBV6-1
D gene: TRBD2
J gene: TRBJ2-5

CDR3 DNA: TGTGCCTGGAGTGTACGAGGAGCTCAGCCCCAGCATTTT
CDR3 protein: CAWSVRGAQPQHF
clone size: few
V gene: TRBV30
D gene: -
J gene: TRBJ1-5

CDR3 DNA: TGTGCCATCAGTGAGGGACCTGGGACTAGACAAGAGACCCAGTACTTC
CDR3 protein: CAISEGPGTRQETQYF
clone size: -
V gene: TRBV10-3
D gene: TRBD2
J gene: TRBJ2-5

CDR3 DNA: TGCAGTGCTAGTTTGTGGGGCAATCAGCCCCAGCATTTT
CDR3 protein: CSASLWGNQPQHF
clone size: few
V gene: TRBV20-1
D gene: -
J gene: TRBJ1-5

CDR3 DNA: TGTGCCAGCAGTGATGGGACCTTGAAACCCCTCCACTTT
CDR3 protein: CASSDGTLKPLHF
clone size: -
V gene: TRBV6-1
D gene: -
J gene: TRBJ1-6

CDR3 DNA: TGCAGTCTTAAGACTAGCCACTCCTACGAGCAGTACTTC
CDR3 protein: CSLKTSHSYEQYF
clone size: -
V gene: TRBV20-1
D gene: TRBD2
J gene: TRBJ2-7

CDR3 DNA: TGCGCCAGCAGCTTGGAAGGGAACGAAGATTCACCCCTCCACTTT
CDR3 protein: CASSLEGNEDSPLHF
clone size: -
V gene: TRBV5-1
D gene: -
J gene: TRBJ1-6

CDR3 DNA: TGTGCCAGCAGCTTGGGACAGAACTACGAGCAGTACTTC
CDR3 protein: CASSLGQNYEQYF
clone size: -
V gene: TRBV7-6
D gene: TRBD1
J gene: TRBJ2-7

CDR3 DNA: TGTGCCAGCAGCCGACCGGGGGGGCCGGTGGAGTTCTTC
CDR3 protein: CASSRPGGPVEFF
clone size: -
V gene: TRBV6-1
D gene: TRBD2
J gene: TRBJ2-1

CDR3 DNA: TGCAGTGCTAGAGTCTTCGCGGGGCAGCAAGAGACCCAGTACTTC
CDR3 protein: CSARVFAGQQETQYF
clone size: few
V gene: TRBV20-1
D gene: -
J gene: TRBJ2-5

CDR3 DNA: TGTGCCAGCTCACCCCAGCGGGGTTCGGCCACCGGGGAGCTGTTTTTT
CDR3 protein: CASSPQRGSATGELFF
clone size: -
V gene: TRBV18
D gene: TRBD2
J gene: TRBJ2-2

CDR3 DNA: TGTGCCAGCAGCTTCCCACGACAGGGGGCGTATAACTATGGCTACACCTTC
CDR3 protein: CASSFPRQGAYNYGYTF
clone size: -
V gene: TRBV7-3
D gene: TRBD1
J gene: TRBJ1-2

CDR3 DNA: TGTGCCACCAGCAGAGACAGGGACTACGAGCAGTACTTC
CDR3 protein: CATSRDRDYEQYF
clone size: once
V gene: TRBV15
D gene: -
J gene: TRBJ2-7

CDR3 DNA: TGTGCCAGAGAGACAGGGAACTATGGCTACACCTTC
CDR3 protein: CARETGNYGYTF
clone size: once
V gene: TRBV2
D gene: TRBD1
J gene: TRBJ1-2

CDR3 DNA: TGTGCCAGCAGCCCCATTCAGCGCTCGTTAGCGGGGGCGGAGACCCAGTACTTC
CDR3 protein: CASSPIQRSLAGAETQYF
clone size: -
V gene: TRBV5-6
D gene: TRBD2
J gene: TRBJ2-5

CDR3 DNA: TGTGCCAGCAGCCCCTCTAGCGGAGAGCAGTTCTTC
CDR3 protein: CASSPSSGEQFF
clone size: -
V gene: TRBV7-8
D gene: TRBD2
J gene: TRBJ2-1

CDR3 DNA: TGTGCCACCAGGCCAGGGGGTCGGGGCTATGGCTACACCTTC
CDR3 protein: CATRPGGRGYGYTF
clone size: few
V gene: TRBV24-1
D gene: TRBD1
J gene: TRBJ1-2

CDR3 DNA: TGTGCCTGGAGTGTTGGGCAGGGGGGTGCCGGGGAGCTGTTTTTT
CDR3 protein: CAWSVGQGGAGELFF
clone size: -
V gene: TRBV30
D gene: -
J gene: TRBJ2-2

CDR3 DNA: TGTGCCAGCAGTATGACAGTGGCCTCCTACAATGAGCAGTTCTTC
CDR3 protein: CASSMTVASYNEQFF
clone size: -
V gene: TRBV6-1
D gene: -
J gene: TRBJ2-1

CDR3 DNA: TGTGCCACCAGCAGAGTCGGGACAGTTGAAGCTTTCTTT
CDR3 protein: CATSRVGTVEAFF
clone size: few
V gene: TRBV15
D gene: TRBD1
J gene: TRBJ1-1

CDR3 DNA: TGTGCCTGGAGTGTATTGGGCCCCCTCTATGGCTACACCTTC
CDR3 protein: CAWSVLGPLYGYTF
clone size: -
V gene: TRBV30
D gene: -
J gene: TRBJ1-2

CDR3 DNA: TGTGCCAGCAGCCCCAAGGGCCTAGCGGGGGGGCAAGAGACCCAGTACTTC
CDR3 protein: CASSPKGLAGGQETQYF
clone size: -
V gene: TRBV11-3
D gene: TRBD2
J gene: TRBJ2-5

CDR3 DNA: TGTGCCTGGACACGGTCCGTAAACCCGGGCTCTGAAGCTTTCTTT
CDR3 protein: CAWTRSVNPGSEAFF
clone size: few
V gene: TRBV30
D gene: -
J gene: TRBJ1-1

CDR3 DNA: TGTGCCAGCAGCCCGTCCCCGGGACAGGGGTGGACCGGGGAGCTGTTTTTT
CDR3 protein: CASSPSPGQGWTGELFF
clone size: -
V gene: TRBV14
D gene: TRBD1
J gene: TRBJ2-2

CDR3 DNA: TGTGCCAGCAGGCCAATGGGTGGAAACACCATATATTTT
CDR3 protein: CASRPMGGNTIYF
clone size: few
V gene: TRBV6-1
D gene: -
J gene: TRBJ1-3

CDR3 DNA: TGCGCCAGCAGCTTGGCGCCCACCGGGACCTATTTCACTGAAGCTTTCTTT
CDR3 protein: CASSLAPTGTYFTEAFF
clone size: few
V gene: TRBV5-1
D gene: -
J gene: TRBJ1-1

CDR3 DNA: TGTGCCAGCAGCTTGACAGGGGCGGGTGGCTACACCTTC
CDR3 protein: CASSLTGAGGYTF
clone size: -
V gene: TRBV7-2
D gene: TRBD1
J gene: TRBJ1-2

CDR3 DNA: TGTGCCAGCAGTTATAGGGGGGCTGAAGCTTTCTTT
CDR3 protein: CASSYRGAEAFF
clone size: few
V gene: TRBV6-5
D gene: -
J gene: TRBJ1-1

CDR3 DNA: TGTGCCAGCAGTATCCGACAGGATGTAACGCCCCAGCATTTT
CDR3 protein: CASSIRQDVTPQHF
clone size: few
V gene: TRBV2
D gene: -
J gene: TRBJ1-5

CDR3 DNA: TGTGCCTGGAGTCGGGGGACCGTGGCCTACAATGAGCAGTTCTTC
CDR3 protein: CAWSRGTVAYNEQFF
clone size: -
V gene: TRBV30
D gene: -
J gene: TRBJ2-1

CDR3 DNA: TGTGCCAGCAGTCGATATACAGGGGCCTATAATTCACCCCTCCACTTT
CDR3 protein: CASSRYTGAYNSPLHF
clone size: -
V gene: TRBV6-1
D gene: TRBD1
J gene: TRBJ1-6

CDR3 DNA: TGCGCCAGCAGCCAAGAGGAGTATGGCTACACCTTC
CDR3 protein: CASSQEEYGYTF
clone size: -
V gene: TRBV4-1
D gene: -
J gene: TRBJ1-2

CDR3 DNA: TGTGCCAGCAGCCAGCGACTGAGTACCGTGTACGAGCAGTACTTC
CDR3 protein: CASSQRLSTVYEQYF
clone size: few
V gene: TRBV5-4
D gene: -
J gene: TRBJ2-7

CDR3 DNA: TGTGCCAGCAGCTCAACAAAGTATGGTCGAAGGGAGACCCAGTACTTC
CDR3 protein: CASSSTKYGRRETQYF
clone size: -
V gene: TRBV7-9
D gene: -
J gene: TRBJ2-5

CDR3 DNA: TGTGCCAGCAGCATAGCGGGGGGAAACACCGGGGAGCTGTTTTTT
CDR3 protein: CASSIAGGNTGELFF
clone size: -
V gene: TRBV5-4
D gene: TRBD2
J gene: TRBJ2-2

CDR3 DNA: TGCAGTGCTACAACCGGGACAGGCTATGGCTACACCTTC
CDR3 protein: CSATTGTGYGYTF
clone size: -
V gene: TRBV20-1
D gene: TRBD1
J gene: TRBJ1-2

CDR3 DNA: TGTGCCAGCAGTGATCGTGACAGGGAAGGCTATACCTTC
CDR3 protein: CASSDRDREGYTF
clone size: -
V gene: TRBV25-1
D gene: TRBD1
J gene: TRBJ1-2

CDR3 DNA: TGTGCCAGCAGTGAGGTTCGGGGGCAGCCCCAGCATTTT
CDR3 protein: CASSEVRGQPQHF
clone size: -
V gene: TRBV2
D gene: -
J gene: TRBJ1-5

CDR3 DNA: TGTGCCAGTAGTGAAACCGGGACCAACACCGGGGAGCTGTTTTTT
CDR3 protein: CASSETGTNTGELFF
clone size: -
V gene: TRBV19
D gene: -
J gene: TRBJ2-2

CDR3 DNA: TGTGCCAGCAGTCCTACAGGGGACTCTGGGGCCAACGTCCTGACTTTC
CDR3 protein: CASSPTGDSGANVLTF
clone size: -
V gene: TRBV6-1
D gene: TRBD1
J gene: TRBJ2-6

CDR3 DNA: TGTGCCAGCAGCGCCGGACAGTATCGGGGTTCACCCCTCCACTTT
CDR3 protein: CASSAGQYRGSPLHF
clone size: few
V gene: TRBV5-4
D gene: -
J gene: TRBJ1-6

CDR3 DNA: TGTGCCACCAGTGACCTGGGACAGGGGGTGACCGGGGAGCTGTTTTTT
CDR3 protein: CATSDLGQGVTGELFF
clone size: -
V gene: TRBV24-1
D gene: TRBD1
J gene: TRBJ2-2

CDR3 DNA: TGTGCCAGCAGCTTTTCCCCGGGGGAGAACACTGAAGCTTTCTTT
CDR3 protein: CASSFSPGENTEAFF
clone size: few
V gene: TRBV11-3
D gene: -
J gene: TRBJ1-1

CDR3 DNA: TGTGCCACCAGTGAGGGAGACGAGCAGTACTTC
CDR3 protein: CATSEGDEQYF
clone size: -
V gene: TRBV24-1
D gene: -
J gene: TRBJ2-7

CDR3 DNA: TGTGCCAGCAACGTAGGACTAGGTGGAGATACGCAGTATTTT
CDR3 protein: CASNVGLGGDTQYF
clone size: -
V gene: TRBV9
D gene: TRBD2
J gene: TRBJ2-3

CDR3 DNA: TGTGCCACCAGTGAGCCCGGGACGGAGACCCAGTACTTC
CDR3 protein: CATSEPGTETQYF
clone size: -
V gene: TRBV24-1
D gene: -
J gene: TRBJ2-5

CDR3 DNA: TGTGCCAGTAGCTTCCGACAGGTTATCTATGGCTACACCTTC
CDR3 protein: CASSFRQVIYGYTF
clone size: few
V gene: TRBV19
D gene: -
J gene: TRBJ1-2

CDR3 DNA: TGTGCCAGCAGCCACAGGGGCTCAGGAAACACCATATATTTT
CDR3 protein: CASSHRGSGNTIYF
clone size: few
V gene: TRBV6-2/TRBV6-3
D gene: TRBD1
J gene: TRBJ1-3